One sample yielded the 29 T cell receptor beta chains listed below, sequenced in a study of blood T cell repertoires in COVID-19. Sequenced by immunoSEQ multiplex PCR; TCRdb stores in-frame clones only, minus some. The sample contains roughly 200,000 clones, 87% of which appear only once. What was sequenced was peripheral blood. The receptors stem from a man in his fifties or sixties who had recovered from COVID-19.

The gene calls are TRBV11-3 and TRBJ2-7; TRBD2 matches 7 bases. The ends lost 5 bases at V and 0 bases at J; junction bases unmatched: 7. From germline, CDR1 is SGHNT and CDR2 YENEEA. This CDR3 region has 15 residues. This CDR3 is CASSPGRGNSYEQYF. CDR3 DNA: TGTGCCAGCAGCCCAGGGCGGGGGAACTCCTACGAGCAGTACTTC.

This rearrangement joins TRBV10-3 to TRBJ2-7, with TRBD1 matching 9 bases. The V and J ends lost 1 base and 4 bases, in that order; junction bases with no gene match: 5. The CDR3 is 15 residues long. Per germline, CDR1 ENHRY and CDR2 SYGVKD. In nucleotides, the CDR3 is TGTGCCATCAGTGAGTTGGGACAGGGACCATACGAGCAGTACTTC. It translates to CAISELGQGPYEQYF.

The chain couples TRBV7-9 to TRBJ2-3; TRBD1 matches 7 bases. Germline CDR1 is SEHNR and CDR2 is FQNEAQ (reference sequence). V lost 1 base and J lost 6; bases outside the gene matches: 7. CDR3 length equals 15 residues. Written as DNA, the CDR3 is TGTGCCAGCAGCTTAGACCTCACAGGGGCGGATACGCAGTATTTT. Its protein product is CASSLDLTGADTQYF.

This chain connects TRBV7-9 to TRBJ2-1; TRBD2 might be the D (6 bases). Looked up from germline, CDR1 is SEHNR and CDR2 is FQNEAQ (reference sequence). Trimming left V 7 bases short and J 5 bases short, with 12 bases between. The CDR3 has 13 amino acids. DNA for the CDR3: TGTGCCAGCAACCCCTCGGGGGACAATGAGCAGTTCTTC. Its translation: CASNPSGDNEQFF.

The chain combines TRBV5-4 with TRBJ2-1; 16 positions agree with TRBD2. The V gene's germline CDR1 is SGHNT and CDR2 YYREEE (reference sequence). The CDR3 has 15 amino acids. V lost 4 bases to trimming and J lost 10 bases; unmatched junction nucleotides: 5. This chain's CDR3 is CASSQGLAGGGEQFF. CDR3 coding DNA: TGTGCCAGCAGCCAGGGACTAGCGGGGGGGGGCGAGCAGTTCTTC. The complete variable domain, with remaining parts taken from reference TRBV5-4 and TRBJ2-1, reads ETGVTQSPTHLIKTRGQQVTLRCSSQSGHNTVSWYQQALGQGPQFIFQYYREEENGRGNFPPRFSGLQFPNYSSELNVNALELDDSALYLCASSQGLAGGGEQFFGPGTRLTVL.

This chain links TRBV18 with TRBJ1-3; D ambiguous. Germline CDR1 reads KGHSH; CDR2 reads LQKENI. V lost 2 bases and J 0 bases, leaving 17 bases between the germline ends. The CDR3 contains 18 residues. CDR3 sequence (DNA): TGTGCCAGCTCACCATCGGGTCGCATTTCGAGCTCTGGAAACACCATATATTTT. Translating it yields CASSPSGRISSSGNTIYF.

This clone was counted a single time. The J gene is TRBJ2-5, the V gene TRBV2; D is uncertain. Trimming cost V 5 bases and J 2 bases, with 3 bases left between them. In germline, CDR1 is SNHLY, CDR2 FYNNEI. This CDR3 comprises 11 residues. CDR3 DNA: TGTGCCAGCAGTCCACAAGAGACCCAGTACTTC. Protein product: CASSPQETQYF.

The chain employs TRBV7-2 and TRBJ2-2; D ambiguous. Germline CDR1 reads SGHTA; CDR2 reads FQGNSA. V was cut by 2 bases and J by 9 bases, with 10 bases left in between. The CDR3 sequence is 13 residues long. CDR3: CASSLILRRELFF. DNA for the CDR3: TGTGCCAGCAGCTTAATACTGCGTCGGGAGCTGTTTTTT.

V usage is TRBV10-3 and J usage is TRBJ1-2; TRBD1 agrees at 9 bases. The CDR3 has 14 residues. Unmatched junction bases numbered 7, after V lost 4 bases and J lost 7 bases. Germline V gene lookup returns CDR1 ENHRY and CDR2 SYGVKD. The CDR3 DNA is TGTGCCATCAGTGTCGCCGGGACAGGGACTGGCTACACCTTC. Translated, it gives CAISVAGTGTGYTF.

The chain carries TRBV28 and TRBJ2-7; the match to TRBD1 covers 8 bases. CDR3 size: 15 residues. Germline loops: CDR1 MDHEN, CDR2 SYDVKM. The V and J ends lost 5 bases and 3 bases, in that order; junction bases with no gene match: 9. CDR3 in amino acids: CASSPGQAGGYEQYF. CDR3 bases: TGTGCCAGCAGTCCGGGACAGGCTGGAGGCTACGAGCAGTACTTC.

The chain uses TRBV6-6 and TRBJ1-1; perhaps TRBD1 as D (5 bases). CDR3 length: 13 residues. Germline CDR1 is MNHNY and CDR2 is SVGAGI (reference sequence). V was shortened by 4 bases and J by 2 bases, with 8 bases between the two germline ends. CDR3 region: CASSWGLNTEAFF. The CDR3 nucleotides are TGTGCCAGCAGTTGGGGCCTCAACACTGAAGCTTTCTTT.

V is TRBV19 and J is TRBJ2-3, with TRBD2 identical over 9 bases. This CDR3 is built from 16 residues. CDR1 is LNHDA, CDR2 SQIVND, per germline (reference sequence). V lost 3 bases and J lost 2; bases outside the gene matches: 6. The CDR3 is CASSIPAGGITDTQYF. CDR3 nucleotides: TGTGCCAGTAGTATCCCGGCGGGGGGGATCACAGATACGCAGTATTTT.

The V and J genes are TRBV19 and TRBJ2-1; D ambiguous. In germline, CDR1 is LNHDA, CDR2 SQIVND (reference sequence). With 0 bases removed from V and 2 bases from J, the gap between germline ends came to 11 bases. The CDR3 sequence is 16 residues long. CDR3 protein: CASSIDLRPPYNEQFF. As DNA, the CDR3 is TGTGCCAGTAGTATAGATCTGAGGCCCCCCTACAATGAGCAGTTCTTC. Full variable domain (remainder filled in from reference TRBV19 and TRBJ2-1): DGGITQSPKYLFRKEGQNVTLSCEQNLNHDAMYWYRQDPGQGLRLIYYSQIVNDFQKGDIAEGYSVSREKKESFPLTVTSAQKNPTAFYLCASSIDLRPPYNEQFFGPGTRLTVL.

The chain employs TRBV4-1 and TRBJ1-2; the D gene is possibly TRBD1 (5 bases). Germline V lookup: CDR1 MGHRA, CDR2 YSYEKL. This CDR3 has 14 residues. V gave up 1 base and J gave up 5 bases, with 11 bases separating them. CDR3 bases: TGCGCCAGCAGCCAAGCGTCAGGGCTATATGGCTACACCTTC. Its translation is CASSQASGLYGYTF.

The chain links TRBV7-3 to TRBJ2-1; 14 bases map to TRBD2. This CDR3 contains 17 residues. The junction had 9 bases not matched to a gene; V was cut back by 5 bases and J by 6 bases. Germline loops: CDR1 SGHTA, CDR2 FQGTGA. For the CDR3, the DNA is TGTGCCAGCAGCCCCCCGGGACTAGCGGGAGTCCCCAATGAGCAGTTCTTC. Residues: CASSPPGLAGVPNEQFF.

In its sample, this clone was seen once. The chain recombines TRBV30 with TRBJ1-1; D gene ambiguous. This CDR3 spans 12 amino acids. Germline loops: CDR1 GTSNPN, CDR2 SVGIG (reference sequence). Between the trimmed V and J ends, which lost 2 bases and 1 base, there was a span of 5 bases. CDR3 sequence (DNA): TGTGCCTGGAGTCCACAGAACACTGAAGCTTTCTTT. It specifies CAWSPQNTEAFF.

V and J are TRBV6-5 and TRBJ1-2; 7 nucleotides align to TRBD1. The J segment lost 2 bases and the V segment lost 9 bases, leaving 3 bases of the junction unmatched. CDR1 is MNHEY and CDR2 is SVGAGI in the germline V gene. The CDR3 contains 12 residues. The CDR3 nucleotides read TGTGCCAGTCAGGGGGGCAACTATGGCTACACCTTC. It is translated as CASQGGNYGYTF.

CDR3 DNA: TGTGCCAGTCTCGGGGGGCCGGGTGGGGCCAACGTCCTGACTTTC. Its protein product is CASLGGPGGANVLTF. V and J are TRBV2 and TRBJ2-6, with D perhaps matching TRBD2 (7 bases). With 9 bases removed from V and 3 bases from J, the gap between germline ends came to 15 bases. The CDR3 is 15 amino acids. Per the germline V gene, CDR1 is SNHLY and CDR2 is FYNNEI.

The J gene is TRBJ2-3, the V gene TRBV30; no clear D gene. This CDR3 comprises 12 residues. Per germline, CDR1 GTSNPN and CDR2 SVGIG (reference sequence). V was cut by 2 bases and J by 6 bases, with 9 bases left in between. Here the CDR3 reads CAWSPTSDTQYF. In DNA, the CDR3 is TGTGCCTGGAGTCCCACTTCGGATACGCAGTATTTT.

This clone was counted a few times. CDR3 sequence (DNA): TGTGCCTGGAGTACCGGGACAGGGGTTTCCTACAATGAGCAGTTCTTC. It codes for CAWSTGTGVSYNEQFF. The rearrangement links TRBV30 to TRBJ2-1, with 10 bases lining up with TRBD1. This CDR3 is built from 16 residues. V shed 2 bases and J 1 base; nucleotides not matched to a gene: 5. CDR1 is GTSNPN and CDR2 is SVGIG in the germline V gene (reference sequence).

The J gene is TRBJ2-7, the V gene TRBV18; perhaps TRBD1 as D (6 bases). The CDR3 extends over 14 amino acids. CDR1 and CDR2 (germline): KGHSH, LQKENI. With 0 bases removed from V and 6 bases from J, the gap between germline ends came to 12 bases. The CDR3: CASSPPVLGGEQYF. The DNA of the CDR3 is TGTGCCAGCTCACCACCGGTGTTAGGGGGCGAGCAGTACTTC.

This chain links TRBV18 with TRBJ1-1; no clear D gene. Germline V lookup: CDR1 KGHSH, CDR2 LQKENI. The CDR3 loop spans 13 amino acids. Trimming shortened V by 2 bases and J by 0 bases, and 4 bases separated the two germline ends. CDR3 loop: CASSPDLNTEAFF. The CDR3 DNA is TGTGCCAGCTCACCAGACTTGAACACTGAAGCTTTCTTT.

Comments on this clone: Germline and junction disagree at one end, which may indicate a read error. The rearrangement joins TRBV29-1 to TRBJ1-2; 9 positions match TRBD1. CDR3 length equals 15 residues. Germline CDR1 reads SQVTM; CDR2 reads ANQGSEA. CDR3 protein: CSVDPMGTGNSGYTF. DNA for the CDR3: TGCAGCGTCGACCCCATGGGGACAGGGAACTCTGGCTACACCTTC.

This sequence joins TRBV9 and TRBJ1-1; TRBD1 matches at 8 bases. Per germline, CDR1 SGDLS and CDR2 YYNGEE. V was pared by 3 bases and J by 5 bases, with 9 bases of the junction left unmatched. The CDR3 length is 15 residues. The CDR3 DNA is TGTGCCAGCAGCGCTGGGACAGGATGGGAGACTGAAGCTTTCTTT. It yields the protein CASSAGTGWETEAFF.

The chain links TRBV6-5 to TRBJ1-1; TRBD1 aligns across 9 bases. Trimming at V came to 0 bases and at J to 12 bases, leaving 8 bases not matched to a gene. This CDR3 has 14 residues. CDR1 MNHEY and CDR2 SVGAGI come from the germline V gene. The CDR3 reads CASSYSPGQGSTFF. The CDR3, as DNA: TGTGCCAGCAGTTACTCCCCGGGACAGGGTTCGACTTTCTTT.

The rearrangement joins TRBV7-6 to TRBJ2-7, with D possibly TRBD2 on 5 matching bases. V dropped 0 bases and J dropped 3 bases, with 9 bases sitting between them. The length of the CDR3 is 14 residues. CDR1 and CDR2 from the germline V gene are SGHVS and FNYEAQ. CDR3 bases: TGTGCCAGCAGCTTAGCCGGGGTACTCTACGAGCAGTACTTC. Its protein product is CASSLAGVLYEQYF.

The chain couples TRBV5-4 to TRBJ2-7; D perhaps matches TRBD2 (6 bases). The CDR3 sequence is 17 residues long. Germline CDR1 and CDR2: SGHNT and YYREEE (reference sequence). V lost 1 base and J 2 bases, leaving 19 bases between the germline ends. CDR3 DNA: TGTGCCAGCAGCTTGAAGTTAGTTCGAACTAGCCCCTACGAGCAGTACTTC. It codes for CASSLKLVRTSPYEQYF.

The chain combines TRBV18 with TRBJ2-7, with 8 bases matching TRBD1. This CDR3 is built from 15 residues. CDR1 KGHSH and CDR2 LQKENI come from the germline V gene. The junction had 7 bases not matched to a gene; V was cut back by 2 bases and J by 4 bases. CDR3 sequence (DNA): TGTGCCAGCTCACCAGAGCCAGGGGGCCTATACGAGCAGTACTTC. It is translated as CASSPEPGGLYEQYF.

CDR3 sequence reads: CASSLASLTYEQYF. CDR3 nucleotide sequence: TGTGCCAGCAGCTTAGCCAGTCTCACCTACGAGCAGTACTTC. This sequence joins TRBV7-9 and TRBJ2-7; the D is unclear. V was trimmed by 0 bases and J by 2 bases, leaving 8 bases between them. The germline V gene encodes CDR1 SEHNR and CDR2 FQNEAQ (reference sequence). CDR3 length equals 14 residues.